This T cell receptor beta chain is from a study of human T cells and chemical hapten exposure (dated by TCRdb to about 2021). At the level of the whole study: For sensitization, 2% DPC in acetone was applied to a 2 cm by 2 cm area of upper inner arm skin. In alopecia patients, the study followed how the peripheral blood TCR repertoire changed in vivo over primary and secondary sensitization to diphenylcyclopropenone (DPC), a hapten. For TCR sequencing, blood came from 25 to 30 alopecia patients at anywhere from one to four time points (pre-sensitization, 2, 6 and 24 weeks). The mostly female patient cohort included alopecia areata with under or over 50% scalp involvement, alopecia totalis and alopecia universalis. Patch testing on the upper back used Finn chambers containing 0.01% DPC, with scoring done after 6 days according to International Contact Dermatitis Research Group standards. Weekly therapeutic DPC doses were additionally applied to the scalp of patients throughout the roughly 22-week study period. The libraries were sequenced as a pool, and the TCR yield per sample differed mostly because of small variations in library volumes within the pool. Blood was sampled from patients pre-sensitization (week 0) and at 2, 6 and about 24 weeks after DPC sensitization.

Of note for this clonotype: Its antigen is unknown. Base qualities are not recorded, but no much larger clone differs from it by a single base.

On the study overall, not on this receptor specifically: DPC sensitization did not change the number of TCRs with a frequency above 1 in 1000, and there was no evidence of changes in global repertoire structure. All patients had alopecia, a presumed autoimmune disease, so their immune response might differ from that of healthy individuals. Patch test score was positively correlated with the number of PT1 expanded TCRs, with significance at thresholds 8, 16 and 32 but not at 4. After repeated subsampling, the strength of the expansion versus patch-test correlation and the threshold at which it became significant changed. Expanded TCRs formed significantly more large CDR3 similarity clusters than pre-sensitization or healthy control sets, consistent with antigen-driven responses.

The time point label, as the study defines it: pre-sensitization, week 0. The treatment or condition label here, explained by the study, means: therapeutic diphenylcyclopropenone sensitization with weekly scalp DPC. At each patch-test visit, blood was drawn before the patch test was applied. To be eligible, patients had to be aged 18 to 70, diagnosed with alopecia and judged suitable for DPC therapy, while pregnant patients were excluded. Total RNA was extracted from unfractionated whole blood collected in Tempus Blood RNA tubes. CDR1 SQVTM and CDR2 ANQGSEA were looked up in the germline V gene. The CDR3 covers 13 residues, taking in both the cysteine and the phenylalanine. Only the CDR3 DNA stays, 39 bases, in frame from base 1. The junction shows trimming of 4 bases on V and 0 bases on J, plus 7 bases between the germline ends. Libraries were prepared through RACE. The sequencing machine was a NextSeq 500. During library preparation, unique molecular identifiers were attached to individual cDNA molecules so that TCRs could be counted in a quantitative, reproducible way. From each blood RNA sample, both TCR alpha and TCR beta chains were sequenced. The source study handled its data this way. The median number of TCRs per sample was some 100,000, ranging from about 23,224 to 690,600. The Decombinator software suite was used to annotate V, J and CDR3 in the TCR reads. To make PS versus PT1 abundance plots, every sample was subsampled to the same number of TCRs (28,000). Expanded TCRs were defined as absent before sensitization and observed at least eight times at the 2-week time point. In TCRdb, the public reads were trimmed at Q25 with fastp and aligned with MiXCR, with productive beta chains retained. Each entry merges the rows of one CDR3 protein and shows their most common DNA and genes. The V and J calls shown here were made by TCRdb, not taken from the authors' results. The sample yields around 120,000 distinct CDR3 sequences; approximately 15% were counted once. The ten largest clones add up to around 2.8% of the sample.

This sequence originates from a woman aged 18-29 years with alopecia areata. Some clones in this sample may be carry-over from other donors' samples. Recombination connected TRBV29-1 to TRBJ1-3, with the D gene not clear enough to name. Specimen: whole blood, collected in connection with sensitization to the hapten diphenylcyclopropenone (DPC). The DNA reads as follows: TGCAGCGTTGTTCAGGACTCTGGAAACACCATATATTTT. The translation is CSVVQDSGNTIYF.